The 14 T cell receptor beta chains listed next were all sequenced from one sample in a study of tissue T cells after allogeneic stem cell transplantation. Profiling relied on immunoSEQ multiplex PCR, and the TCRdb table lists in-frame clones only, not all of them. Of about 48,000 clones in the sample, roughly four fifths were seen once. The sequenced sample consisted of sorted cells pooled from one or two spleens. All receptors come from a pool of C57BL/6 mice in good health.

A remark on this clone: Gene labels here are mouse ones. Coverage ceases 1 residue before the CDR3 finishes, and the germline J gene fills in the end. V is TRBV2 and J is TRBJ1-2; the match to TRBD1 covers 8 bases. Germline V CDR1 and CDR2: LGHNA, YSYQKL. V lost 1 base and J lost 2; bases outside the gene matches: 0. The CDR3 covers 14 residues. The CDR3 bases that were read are TGTGCCAGCAGCCAAGGGACAGGGAACTCCGACTACACC. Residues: CASSQGTGNSDYT. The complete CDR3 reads CASSQGTGNSDYTF.

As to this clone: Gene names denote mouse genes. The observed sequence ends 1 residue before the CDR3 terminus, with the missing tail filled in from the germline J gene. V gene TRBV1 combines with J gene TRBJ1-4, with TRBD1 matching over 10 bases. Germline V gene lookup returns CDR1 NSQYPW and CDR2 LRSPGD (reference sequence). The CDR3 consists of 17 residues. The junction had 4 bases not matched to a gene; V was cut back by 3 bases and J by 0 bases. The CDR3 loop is CTCSARTGGISNERLFF. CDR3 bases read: TGCACCTGCAGTGCGCGGACAGGGGGGATTTCCAACGAAAGATTATTT.

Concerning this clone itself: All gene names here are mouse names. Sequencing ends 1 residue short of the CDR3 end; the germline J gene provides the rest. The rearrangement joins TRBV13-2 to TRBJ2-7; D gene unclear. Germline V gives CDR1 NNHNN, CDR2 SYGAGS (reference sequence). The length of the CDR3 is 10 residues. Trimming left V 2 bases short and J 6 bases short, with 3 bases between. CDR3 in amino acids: CASGEGEQYF. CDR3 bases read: TGTGCCAGCGGTGAGGGTGAACAGTAC.

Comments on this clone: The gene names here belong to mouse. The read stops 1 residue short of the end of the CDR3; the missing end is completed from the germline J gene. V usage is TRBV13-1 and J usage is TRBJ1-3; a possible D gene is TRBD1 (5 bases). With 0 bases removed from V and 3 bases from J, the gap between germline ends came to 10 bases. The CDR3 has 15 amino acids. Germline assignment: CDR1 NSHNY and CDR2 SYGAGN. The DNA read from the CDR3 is TGTGCCAGCAGTGATGCAGGAGGGGATGGAAATACGCTCTAT. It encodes CASSDAGGDGNTLY. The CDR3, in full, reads CASSDAGGDGNTLYF.

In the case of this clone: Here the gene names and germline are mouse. The DNA read from the CDR3 is TGTGCCAGCAGTTTCTCGACAAAATATGAACAGTAC. As protein: CASSFSTKYEQY. The CDR3 in its entirety is CASSFSTKYEQYF. The rearrangement uses TRBV14 and TRBJ2-7; D remains unclear. The CDR3 end is not reached by the read, which stops 1 residue before it; the germline J gene fills it in. V lost 0 bases, J lost 4 bases, and 8 bases lay in between. The germline V gene encodes CDR1 SGHDT and CDR2 FRDEAV. This CDR3 is 13 amino acids long.

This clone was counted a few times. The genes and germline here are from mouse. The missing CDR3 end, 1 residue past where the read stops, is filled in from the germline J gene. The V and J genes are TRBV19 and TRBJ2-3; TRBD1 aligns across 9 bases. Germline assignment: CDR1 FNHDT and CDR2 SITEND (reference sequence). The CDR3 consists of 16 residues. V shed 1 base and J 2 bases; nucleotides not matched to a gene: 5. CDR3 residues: CASSIRDREDAETLYF. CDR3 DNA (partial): TGTGCCAGCAGTATAAGGGACAGGGAGGATGCAGAAACGCTGTAT.

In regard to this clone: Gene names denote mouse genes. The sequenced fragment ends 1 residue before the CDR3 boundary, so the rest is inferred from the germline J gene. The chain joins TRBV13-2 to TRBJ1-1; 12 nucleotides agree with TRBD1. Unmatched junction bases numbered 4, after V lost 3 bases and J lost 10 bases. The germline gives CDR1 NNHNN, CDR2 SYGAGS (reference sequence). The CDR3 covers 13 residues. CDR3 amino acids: CASGGGQGARVFF. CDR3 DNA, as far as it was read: TGTGCCAGCGGTGGGGGACAGGGGGCCAGAGTCTTC.

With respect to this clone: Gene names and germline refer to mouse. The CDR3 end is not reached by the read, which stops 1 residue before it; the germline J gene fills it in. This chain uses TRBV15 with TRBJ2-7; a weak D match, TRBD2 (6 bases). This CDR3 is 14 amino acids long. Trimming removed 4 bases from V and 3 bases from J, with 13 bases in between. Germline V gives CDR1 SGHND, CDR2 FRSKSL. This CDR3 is CASSSGGFLYEQYF. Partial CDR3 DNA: TGTGCCAGCAGTTCCGGGGGGTTTCTCTATGAACAGTAC.

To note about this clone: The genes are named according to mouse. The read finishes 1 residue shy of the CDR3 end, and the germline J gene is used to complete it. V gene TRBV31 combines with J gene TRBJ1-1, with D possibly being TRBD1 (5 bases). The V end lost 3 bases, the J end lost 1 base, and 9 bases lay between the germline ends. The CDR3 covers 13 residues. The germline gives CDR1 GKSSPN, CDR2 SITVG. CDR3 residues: CAWSQDKNTEVFF. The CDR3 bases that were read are TGTGCCTGGAGCCAGGACAAAAACACAGAAGTCTTC.

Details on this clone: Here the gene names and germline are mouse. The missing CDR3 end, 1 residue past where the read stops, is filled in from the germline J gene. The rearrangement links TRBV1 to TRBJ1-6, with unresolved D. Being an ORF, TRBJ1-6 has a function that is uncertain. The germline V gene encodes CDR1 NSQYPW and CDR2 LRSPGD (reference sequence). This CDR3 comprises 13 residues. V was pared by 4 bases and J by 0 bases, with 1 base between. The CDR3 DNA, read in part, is TGCACCTGCAGTGTTTCCTATAATTCGCCCCTCTAC. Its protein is CTCSVSYNSPLY. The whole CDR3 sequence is CTCSVSYNSPLYF.

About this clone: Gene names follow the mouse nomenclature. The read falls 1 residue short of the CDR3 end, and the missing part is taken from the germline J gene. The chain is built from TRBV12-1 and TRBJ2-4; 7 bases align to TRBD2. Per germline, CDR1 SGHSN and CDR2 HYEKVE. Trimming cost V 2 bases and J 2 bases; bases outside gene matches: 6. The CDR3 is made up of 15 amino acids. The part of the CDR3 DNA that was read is TGTGCCAGCTCTCCCGGCGGACTGGATCAAAACACCTTGTAC. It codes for CASSPGGLDQNTLY. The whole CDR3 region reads CASSPGGLDQNTLYF.

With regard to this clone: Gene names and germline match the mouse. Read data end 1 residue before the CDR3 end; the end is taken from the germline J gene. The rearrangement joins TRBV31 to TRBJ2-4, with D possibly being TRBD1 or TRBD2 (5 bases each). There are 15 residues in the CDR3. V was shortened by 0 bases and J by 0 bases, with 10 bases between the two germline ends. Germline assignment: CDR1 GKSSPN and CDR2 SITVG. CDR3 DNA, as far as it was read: TGTGCCTGGAGTCTTATCGGGGCTAGTCAAAACACCTTGTAC. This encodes CAWSLIGASQNTLY. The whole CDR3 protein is CAWSLIGASQNTLYF.

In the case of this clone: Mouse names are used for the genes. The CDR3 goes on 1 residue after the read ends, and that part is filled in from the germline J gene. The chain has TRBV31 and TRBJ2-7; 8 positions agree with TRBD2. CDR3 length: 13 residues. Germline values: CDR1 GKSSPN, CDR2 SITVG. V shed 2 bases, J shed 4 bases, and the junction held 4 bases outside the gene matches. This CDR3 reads CAWSRTGLYEQYF. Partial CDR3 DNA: TGTGCCTGGAGTAGGACTGGGCTATATGAACAGTAC. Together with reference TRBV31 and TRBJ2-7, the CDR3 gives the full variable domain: AQTIHQWPVAEIKAVGSPLSLGCTIKGKSSPNLYWYWQATGGTLQQLFYSITVGQVESVVQLNLSASRPKDDQFILSTEKLLLSHSGFYLCAWSRTGLYEQYFGPGTRLTVL.

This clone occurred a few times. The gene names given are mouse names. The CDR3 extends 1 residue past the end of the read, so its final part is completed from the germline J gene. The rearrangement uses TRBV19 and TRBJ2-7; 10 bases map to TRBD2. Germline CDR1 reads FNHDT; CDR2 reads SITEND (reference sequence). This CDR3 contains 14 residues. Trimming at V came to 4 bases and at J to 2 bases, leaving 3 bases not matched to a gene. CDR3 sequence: CASSLDWGPYEQYF. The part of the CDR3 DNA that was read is TGTGCCAGCAGTCTGGACTGGGGGCCCTATGAACAGTAC.